This T cell receptor (beta chain) was recorded in a study of regulatory T cells in long-lasting Graves disease. Study-wide background: Over 5 years of antithyroid drugs with positive TSH receptor antibodies was taken to mean persistent Graves' disease.

Time point in this sample: persistent/refractory GD, antithyroid drugs over 5 years with positive TRAb. Construction of the TCR library relied on RNA isolated from PBMCs. One endocrinology department in Xi'an, China, was where patients came from. Between the trimmed V and J ends, which lost 6 bases and 0 bases, there was a span of 11 bases. CDR3 length equals 14 residues. CDR1 and CDR2 (germline): ENHRY, SYGVKD. Study conclusions and caveats: Persistent disease preferred TRBV28, TRBJ1-2 and TRBJ2-5; new disease, TRBV20-1 and TRBJ2-1.

Comments on this clonotype: Its target is not known.

Through Arm-PCR of CDR3 regions and iRepertoire HTBI primers, TCR beta libraries were built. Using its own MiXCR run on the multiplex PCR reads, TCRdb lists one record per CDR3 protein. The sample consists of a few hundred thousand distinct CDR3 sequences, less than 25% of them appearing once. The chain uses TRBV10-3 and TRBJ1-1; tentative D call: TRBD1 (5 bases). The sequences come from peripheral blood mononuclear cells (PBMCs), collected when the disease was refractory, from a patient treated with antithyroid drugs. This clonotype originated in a female donor with Graves disease. The CDR3 nucleotides read TGTGCCATCAGCCTTGACAGAATGAACACTGAAGCTTTCTTT. Residues: CAISLDRMNTEAFF.